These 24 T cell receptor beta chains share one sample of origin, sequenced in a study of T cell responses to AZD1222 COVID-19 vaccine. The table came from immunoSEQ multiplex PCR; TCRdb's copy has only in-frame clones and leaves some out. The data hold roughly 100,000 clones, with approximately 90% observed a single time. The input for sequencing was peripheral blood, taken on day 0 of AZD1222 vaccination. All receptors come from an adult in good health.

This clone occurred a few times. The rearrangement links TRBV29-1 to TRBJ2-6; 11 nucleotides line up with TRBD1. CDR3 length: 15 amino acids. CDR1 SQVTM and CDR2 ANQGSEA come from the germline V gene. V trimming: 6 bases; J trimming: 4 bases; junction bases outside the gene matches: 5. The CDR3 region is CSVGQGASGANVLTF. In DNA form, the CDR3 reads TGCAGCGTCGGACAGGGGGCGTCCGGGGCCAACGTCCTGACTTTC.

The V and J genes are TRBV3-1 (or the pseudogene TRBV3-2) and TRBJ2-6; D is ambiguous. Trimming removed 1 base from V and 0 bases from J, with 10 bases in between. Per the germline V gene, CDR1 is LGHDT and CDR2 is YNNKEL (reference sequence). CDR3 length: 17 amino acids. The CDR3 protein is CASSQVGRPSGANVLTF. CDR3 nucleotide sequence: TGTGCCAGCAGCCAAGTTGGCAGACCCTCTGGGGCCAACGTCCTGACTTTC.

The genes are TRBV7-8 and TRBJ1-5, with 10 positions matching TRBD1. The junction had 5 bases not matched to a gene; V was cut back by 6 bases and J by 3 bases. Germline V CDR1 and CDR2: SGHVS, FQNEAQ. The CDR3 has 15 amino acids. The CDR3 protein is CASRFGTGANQPQHF. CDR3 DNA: TGTGCCAGCAGATTTGGGACAGGGGCCAATCAGCCCCAGCATTTT.

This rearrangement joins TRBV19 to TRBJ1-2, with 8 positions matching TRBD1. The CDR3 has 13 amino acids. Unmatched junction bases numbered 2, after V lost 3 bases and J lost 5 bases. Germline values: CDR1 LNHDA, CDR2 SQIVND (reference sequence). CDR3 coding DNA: TGTGCCAGTAGTATGACAGGGGCTTATGGCTACACCTTC. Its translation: CASSMTGAYGYTF.

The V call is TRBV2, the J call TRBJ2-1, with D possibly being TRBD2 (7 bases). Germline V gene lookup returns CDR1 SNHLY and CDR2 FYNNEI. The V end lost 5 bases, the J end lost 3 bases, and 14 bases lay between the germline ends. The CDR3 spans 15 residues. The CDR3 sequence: CASSSSGGGYNEQFF. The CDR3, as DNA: TGTGCCAGCAGTTCTAGCGGAGGGGGCTACAATGAGCAGTTCTTC.

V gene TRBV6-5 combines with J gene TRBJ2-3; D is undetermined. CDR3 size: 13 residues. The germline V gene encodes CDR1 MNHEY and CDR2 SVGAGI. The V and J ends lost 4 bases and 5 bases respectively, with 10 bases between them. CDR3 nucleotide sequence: TGTGCCAGCAGTTTCAGGCACGGAGATACGCAGTATTTT. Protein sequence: CASSFRHGDTQYF.

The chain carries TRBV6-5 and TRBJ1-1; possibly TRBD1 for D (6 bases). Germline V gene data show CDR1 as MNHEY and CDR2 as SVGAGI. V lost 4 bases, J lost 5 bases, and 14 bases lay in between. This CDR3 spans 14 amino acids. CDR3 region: CASSSPRGWTEAFF. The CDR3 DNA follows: TGTGCCAGCAGTTCTCCCAGGGGATGGACTGAAGCTTTCTTT.

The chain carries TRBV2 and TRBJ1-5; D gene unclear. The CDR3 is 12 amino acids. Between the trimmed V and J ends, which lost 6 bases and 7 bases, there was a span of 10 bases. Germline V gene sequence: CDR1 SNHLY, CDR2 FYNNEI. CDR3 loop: CASSDTDQPQHF. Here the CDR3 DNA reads TGTGCCAGCAGCGACACGGACCAGCCCCAGCATTTT.

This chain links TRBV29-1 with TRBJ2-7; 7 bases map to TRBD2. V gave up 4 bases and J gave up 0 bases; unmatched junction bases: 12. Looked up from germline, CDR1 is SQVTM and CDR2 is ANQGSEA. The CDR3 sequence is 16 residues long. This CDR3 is CSVGGLLAPSSYEQYF. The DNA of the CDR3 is TGCAGCGTTGGGGGATTACTAGCGCCGAGCTCCTACGAGCAGTACTTC.

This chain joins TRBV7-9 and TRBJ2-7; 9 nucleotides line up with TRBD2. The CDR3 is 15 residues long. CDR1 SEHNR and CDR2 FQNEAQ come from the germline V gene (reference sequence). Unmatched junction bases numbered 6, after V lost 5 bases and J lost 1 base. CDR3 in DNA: TGTGCCAGCAGCCAAGGGACTAGCTATTCCTACGAGCAGTACTTC. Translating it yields CASSQGTSYSYEQYF.

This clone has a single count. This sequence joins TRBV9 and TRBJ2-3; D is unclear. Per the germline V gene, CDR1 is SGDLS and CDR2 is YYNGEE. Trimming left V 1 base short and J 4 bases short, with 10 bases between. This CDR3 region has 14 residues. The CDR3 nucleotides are TGTGCCAGCAGCGTAACCTACATCCCAGATACGCAGTATTTT. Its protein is CASSVTYIPDTQYF.

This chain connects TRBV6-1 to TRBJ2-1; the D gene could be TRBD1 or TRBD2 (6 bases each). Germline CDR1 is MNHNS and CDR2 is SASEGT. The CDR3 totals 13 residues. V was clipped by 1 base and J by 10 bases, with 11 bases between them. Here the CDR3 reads CASSEGGAVEQFF. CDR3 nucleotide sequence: TGTGCCAGCAGTGAAGGGGGGGCAGTGGAGCAGTTCTTC.

The CDR3 loop reads CASSQETPSTEAFF. DNA for the CDR3: TGTGCCAGCAGCCAAGAGACCCCGTCGACTGAAGCTTTCTTT. The chain has TRBV3-1 (or the pseudogene TRBV3-2) and TRBJ1-1; no reliable D call. Germline V CDR1 and CDR2: LGHDT, YNNKEL (reference sequence). The ends were cut back, 0 bases at V and 5 bases at J, with 10 bases in the middle. The CDR3 consists of 14 residues.

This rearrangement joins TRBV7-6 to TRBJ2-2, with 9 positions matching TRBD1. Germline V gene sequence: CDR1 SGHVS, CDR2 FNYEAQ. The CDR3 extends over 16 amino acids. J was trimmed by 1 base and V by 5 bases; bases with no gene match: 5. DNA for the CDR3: TGTGCCAGCAGCCTCCGACAGGGGGAGAACACCGGGGAGCTGTTTTTT. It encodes CASSLRQGENTGELFF.

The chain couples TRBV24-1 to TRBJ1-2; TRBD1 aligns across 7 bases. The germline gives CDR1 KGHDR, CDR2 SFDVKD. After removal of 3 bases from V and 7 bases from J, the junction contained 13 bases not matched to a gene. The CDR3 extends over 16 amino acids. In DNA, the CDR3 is TGTGCCACCAGTGATCGCAGCTGGACAGGAACGAGTGGCTACACCTTC. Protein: CATSDRSWTGTSGYTF.

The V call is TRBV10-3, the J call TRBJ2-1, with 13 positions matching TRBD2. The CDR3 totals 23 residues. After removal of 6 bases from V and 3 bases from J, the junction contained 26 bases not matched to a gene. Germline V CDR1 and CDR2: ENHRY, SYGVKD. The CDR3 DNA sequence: TGTGCCATCAGAAACAGGGAGCCTTCTCGGACTAGCGGGAGATCAGGGGACTACAATGAGCAGTTCTTC. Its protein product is CAIRNREPSRTSGRSGDYNEQFF.

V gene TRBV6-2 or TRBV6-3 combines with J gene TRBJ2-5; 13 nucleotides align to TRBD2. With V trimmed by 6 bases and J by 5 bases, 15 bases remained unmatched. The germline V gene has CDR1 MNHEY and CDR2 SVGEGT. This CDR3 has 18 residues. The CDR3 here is CASSPGLAGVGGRETQYF. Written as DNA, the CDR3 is TGTGCCAGCAGCCCTGGACTAGCGGGAGTAGGCGGTCGGGAGACCCAGTACTTC.

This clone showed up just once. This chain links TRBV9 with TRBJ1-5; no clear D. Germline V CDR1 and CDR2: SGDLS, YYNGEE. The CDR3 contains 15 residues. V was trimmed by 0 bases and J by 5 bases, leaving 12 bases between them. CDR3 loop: CASSVAEQVDQPQHF. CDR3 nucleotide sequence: TGTGCCAGCAGCGTAGCTGAACAAGTCGATCAGCCCCAGCATTTT.

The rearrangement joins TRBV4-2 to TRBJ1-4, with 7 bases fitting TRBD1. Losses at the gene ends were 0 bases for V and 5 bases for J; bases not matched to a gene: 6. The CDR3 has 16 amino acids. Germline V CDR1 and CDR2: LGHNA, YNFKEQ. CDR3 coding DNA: TGTGCCAGCAGCCAAGACCCGGACAGGACGAATGAAAAACTGTTTTTT. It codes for CASSQDPDRTNEKLFF.

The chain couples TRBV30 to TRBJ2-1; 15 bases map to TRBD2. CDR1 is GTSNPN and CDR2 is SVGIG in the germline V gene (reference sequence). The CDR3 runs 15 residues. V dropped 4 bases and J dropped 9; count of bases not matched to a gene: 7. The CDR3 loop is CAWTGLAGGPGEQFF. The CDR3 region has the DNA TGTGCCTGGACAGGACTAGCGGGAGGGCCGGGTGAGCAGTTCTTC.

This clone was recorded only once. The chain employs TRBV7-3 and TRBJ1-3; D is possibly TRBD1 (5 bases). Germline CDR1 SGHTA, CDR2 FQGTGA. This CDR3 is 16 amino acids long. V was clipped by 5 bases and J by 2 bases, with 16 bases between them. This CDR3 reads CASSQDPGGTGNTIYF. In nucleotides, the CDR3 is TGTGCCAGCAGCCAAGACCCCGGGGGGACTGGAAACACCATATATTTT.

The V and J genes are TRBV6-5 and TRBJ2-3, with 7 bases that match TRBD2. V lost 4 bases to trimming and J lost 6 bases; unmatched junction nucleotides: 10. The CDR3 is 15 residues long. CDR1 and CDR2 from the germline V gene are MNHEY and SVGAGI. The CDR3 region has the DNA TGTGCCAGCAGTTCCCCGAGCGGGGCTGGGGATACGCAGTATTTT. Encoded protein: CASSSPSGAGDTQYF.

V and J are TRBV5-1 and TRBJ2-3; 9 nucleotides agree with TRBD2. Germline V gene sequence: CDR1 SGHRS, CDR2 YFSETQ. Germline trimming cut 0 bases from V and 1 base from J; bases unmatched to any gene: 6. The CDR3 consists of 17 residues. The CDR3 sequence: CASSLGALAGGTDTQYF. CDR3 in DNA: TGCGCCAGCAGCTTGGGGGCCTTAGCGGGAGGCACAGATACGCAGTATTTT. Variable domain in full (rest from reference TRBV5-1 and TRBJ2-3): KAGVTQTPRYLIKTRGQQVTLSCSPISGHRSVSWYQQTPGQGLQFLFEYFSETQRNKGNFPGRFSGRQFSNSRSEMNVSTLELGDSALYLCASSLGALAGGTDTQYFGPGTRLTVL.

The DNA for the CDR3 is TGCGCCAGCAGCCGCGAGGGATACGAGCAGTACTTC. Amino acids: CASSREGYEQYF. V is TRBV5-1 and J is TRBJ2-7, with D possibly TRBD2 on 5 matching bases. The V gene's germline CDR1 is SGHRS and CDR2 YFSETQ. This CDR3 region has 12 residues. V dropped 4 bases and J dropped 4 bases, with 9 bases sitting between them.